This T cell receptor (beta chain) was recovered during a study of cytomegalovirus exposure and HLA in healthy donors. Regarding the study as a whole: In vitro checks showed that a few CMV-associated chains really do target CMV antigens. Researchers catalogued 164 TCR beta chains as cytomegalovirus-associated.

Method: immunoSEQ multiplex PCR; TCRdb's copy keeps in-frame clones and lacks some. This table has roughly 150,000 clones, about 89% appearing once. Unmatched junction bases numbered 10, after V lost 5 bases and J lost 3 bases. The CDR3 is made up of 15 amino acids. Germline V gene sequence: CDR1 MNHEY, CDR2 SMNVEV (reference sequence). About this clone itself: The antigen remains undetermined.

This chain uses TRBV27 with TRBJ2-7, with TRBD1 matching over 7 bases. The sample consisted of PBMCs. The receptor was derived from a woman under 30 in good health and CMV-seropositive. For the CDR3, the DNA is TGTGCCAGCAGTCCCAATCCGACAGGGTTCTACGAGCAGTACTTC. This sequence encodes CASSPNPTGFYEQYF.